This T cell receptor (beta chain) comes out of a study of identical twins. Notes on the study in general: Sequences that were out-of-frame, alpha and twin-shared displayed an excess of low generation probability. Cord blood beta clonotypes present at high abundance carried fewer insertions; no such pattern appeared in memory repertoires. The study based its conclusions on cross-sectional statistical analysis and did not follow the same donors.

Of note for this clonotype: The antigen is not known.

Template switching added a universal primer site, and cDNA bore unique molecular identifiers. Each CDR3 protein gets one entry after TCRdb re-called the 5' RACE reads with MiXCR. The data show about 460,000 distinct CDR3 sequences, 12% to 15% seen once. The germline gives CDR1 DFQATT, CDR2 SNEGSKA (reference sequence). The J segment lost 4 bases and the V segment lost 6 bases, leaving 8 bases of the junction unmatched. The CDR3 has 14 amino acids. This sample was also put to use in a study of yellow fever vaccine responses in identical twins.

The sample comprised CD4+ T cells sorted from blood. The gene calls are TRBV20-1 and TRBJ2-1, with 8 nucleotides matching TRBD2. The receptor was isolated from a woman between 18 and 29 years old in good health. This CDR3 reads CSALGGLGYNEQFF. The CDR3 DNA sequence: TGCAGTGCCCTGGGGGGACTAGGTTACAATGAGCAGTTCTTC.